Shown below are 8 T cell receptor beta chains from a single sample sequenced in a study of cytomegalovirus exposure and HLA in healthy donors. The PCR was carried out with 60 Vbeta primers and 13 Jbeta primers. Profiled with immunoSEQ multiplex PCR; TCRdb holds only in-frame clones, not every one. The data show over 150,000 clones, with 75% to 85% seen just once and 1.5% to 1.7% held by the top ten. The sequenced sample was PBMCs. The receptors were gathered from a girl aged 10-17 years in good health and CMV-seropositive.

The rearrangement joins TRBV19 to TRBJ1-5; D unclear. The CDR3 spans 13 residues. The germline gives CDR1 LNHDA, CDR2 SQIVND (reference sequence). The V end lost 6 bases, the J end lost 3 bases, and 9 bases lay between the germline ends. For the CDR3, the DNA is TGTGCCAGTAGGGCTAGCCTCAATCAGCCCCAGCATTTT. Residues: CASRASLNQPQHF.

CDR3 amino acids: CASSLGTGGVSPLHF. Written as DNA, the CDR3 is TGTGCCAGCAGCTTAGGGACAGGGGGAGTATCACCCCTCCACTTT. This sequence joins TRBV7-2 and TRBJ1-6; the match to TRBD1 covers 10 bases. Germline V gene lookup returns CDR1 SGHTA and CDR2 FQGNSA. The CDR3 has 15 residues. J was trimmed by 10 bases and V by 1 base; bases with no gene match: 4.

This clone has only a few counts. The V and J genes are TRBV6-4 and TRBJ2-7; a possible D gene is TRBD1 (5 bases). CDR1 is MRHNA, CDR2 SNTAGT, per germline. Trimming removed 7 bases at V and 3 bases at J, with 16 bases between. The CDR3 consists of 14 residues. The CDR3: CASIKGAGCYEQYF. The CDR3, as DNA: TGTGCCAGCATCAAAGGGGCAGGGTGCTACGAGCAGTACTTC.

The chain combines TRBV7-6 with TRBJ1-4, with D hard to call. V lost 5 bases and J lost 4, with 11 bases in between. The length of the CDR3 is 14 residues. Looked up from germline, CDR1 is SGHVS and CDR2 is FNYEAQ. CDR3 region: CASSAPGFNEKLFF. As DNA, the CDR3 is TGTGCCAGCAGCGCGCCGGGATTTAATGAAAAACTGTTTTTT.

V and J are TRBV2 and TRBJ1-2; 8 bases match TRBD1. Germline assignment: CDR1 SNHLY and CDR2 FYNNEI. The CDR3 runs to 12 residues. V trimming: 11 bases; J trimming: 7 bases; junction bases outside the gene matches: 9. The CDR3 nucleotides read TGTGCCGCTCGGGGACAGGAGTTTGGCTACACCTTC. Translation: CAARGQEFGYTF.

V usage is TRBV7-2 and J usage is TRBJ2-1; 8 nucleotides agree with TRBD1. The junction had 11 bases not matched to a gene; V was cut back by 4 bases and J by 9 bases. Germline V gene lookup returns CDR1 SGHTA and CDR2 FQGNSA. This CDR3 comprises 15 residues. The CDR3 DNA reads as TGTGCCAGCAGCTATGGGACAGGTCGAGGCAGTGAGCAGTTCTTC. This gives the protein CASSYGTGRGSEQFF.

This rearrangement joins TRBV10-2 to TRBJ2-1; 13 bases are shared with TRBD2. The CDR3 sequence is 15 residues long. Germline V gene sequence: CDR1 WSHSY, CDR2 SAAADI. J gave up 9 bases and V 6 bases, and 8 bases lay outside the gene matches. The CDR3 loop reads CASRPTSGGLSEQFF. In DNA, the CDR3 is TGCGCCAGCAGGCCGACTAGCGGGGGGCTTAGTGAGCAGTTCTTC.

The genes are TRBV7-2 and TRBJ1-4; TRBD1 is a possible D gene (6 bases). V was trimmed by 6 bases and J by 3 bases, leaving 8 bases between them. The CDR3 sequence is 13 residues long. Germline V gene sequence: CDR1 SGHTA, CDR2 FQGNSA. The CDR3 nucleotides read TGTGCCAGCAGGGGACAACCTAATGAAAAACTGTTTTTT. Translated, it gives CASRGQPNEKLFF.